The 26 T cell receptor beta chains below were found in one sample sequenced in a study of tumor and adjacent non-tumor tissue in lung cancer. The library came from three nested PCR rounds adapted from ARM-PCR protocols. TCRdb independently ran MiXCR on the multiplex PCR reads; one entry per CDR3 protein. The data contain 120,000 or so distinct CDR3 sequences, 66% of them singletons. The template was RNA from unsorted bulk tissue. Sequencing was performed on lung tumor tissue. Receptor source: a man younger than 45 with non-small cell lung cancer.

This rearrangement joins TRBV11-2 to TRBJ1-1, with D possibly being TRBD1 (5 bases). The germline V and J ends were trimmed by 7 bases and 0 bases, with 18 bases remaining between them. The CDR3 totals 16 residues. The V gene's germline CDR1 is SGHAT and CDR2 FQNNGV. CDR3: CASNPHTGQLNTEAFF. For the CDR3, the DNA is TGTGCCAGCAACCCGCACACGGGGCAGCTGAACACTGAAGCTTTCTTT.

This clonotype was detected many times. V and J are TRBV11-2 and TRBJ2-1; 11 bases match TRBD2. The CDR3 sequence is 15 residues long. Germline CDR1 is SGHAT and CDR2 is FQNNGV. Germline trimming cut 6 bases from V and 5 bases from J; bases unmatched to any gene: 6. The CDR3: CASRNGLAGDNEQFF. CDR3 DNA: TGTGCCAGCAGGAATGGACTAGCGGGCGACAATGAGCAGTTCTTC.

Details on this clonotype: A much larger clone differs from this one at a single base, so this may be a read error. The chain couples TRBV11-1 to TRBJ2-3; 9 nucleotides line up with TRBD2. V lost 3 bases, J lost 2 bases, and 6 bases stayed unmatched. This CDR3 is 16 amino acids long. In germline, CDR1 is SGHAT, CDR2 FQDESV (reference sequence). The CDR3 coding sequence is TGTGCCAGCAGCTTCCTGACTAGCGGAAACACAGATACGCAGTATTTT. This encodes CASSFLTSGNTDTQYF.

In regard to this clonotype: The junction shows a germline mismatch at one end, possibly a read error. This chain links TRBV11-2 with TRBJ2-7; D is undetermined. Per the germline V gene, CDR1 is SGHAT and CDR2 is FQNNGV. This CDR3 is 16 amino acids long. CDR3 in amino acids: CASGLERARPLDEQYF. Written as DNA, the CDR3 is TGTGCCAGCGGCTTAGAACGGGCACGGCCTCTCGACGAGCAGTACTTC.

A word on this clonotype: Germline is not matched at one junction end, which may reflect a read error. The chain joins TRBV4-1 to TRBJ2-5, with TRBD2 identical over 11 bases. The CDR3 runs 18 residues. Germline CDR1 reads MGHRA; CDR2 reads YSYEKL. Here the CDR3 reads CASSQDGGLAGGTETQYF. CDR3 nucleotides: TGCGCAAGCAGCCAAGATGGGGGGCTAGCGGGAGGTACGGAGACCCAGTACTTC.

A word on this clonotype: As the CDR3 is not closed by the conserved phenylalanine or tryptophan, this likely results from a read error. This chain links TRBV11-2 with TRBJ1-2; no clear D. The germline V gene has CDR1 SGHAT and CDR2 FQNNGV. There are 11 residues in the CDR3. CDR3 bases: TGTGCCAGCGGCTTAGAGGATGGCTACACCCTC. This encodes CASGLEDGYTL.

This clonotype was seen at least ten times. The chain uses TRBV12-3 or TRBV12-4 and TRBJ2-7; D unresolved. The CDR3 spans 12 residues. V was pared by 5 bases and J by 5 bases, with 10 bases between. The CDR3 here is CASSHPSDEQYF. The CDR3 DNA reads TGTGCCAGCAGTCACCCCAGCGACGAGCAGTACTTC.

With regard to this clonotype: A junction end diverges from the germline sequence, so it may reflect a read error. The J gene is TRBJ1-1, the V gene TRBV29-1; no clear D. There are 12 residues in the CDR3. Germline CDR1 SQVTM, CDR2 ANQGSEA. CDR3 sequence reads: CSVAWHGIEVLF. The DNA for the CDR3 is TGCAGCGTTGCATGGCATGGCATTGAAGTTCTCTTT. Combining the CDR3 with reference TRBV29-1 and TRBJ1-1 gives the whole variable domain SAVISQKPSRDICQRGTSLTIQCQVDSQVTMMFWYRQQPGQSLTLIATANQGSEATYESGFVIDKFPISRPNLTFSTLTVSNMSPEDSSIYLCSVAWHGIEVLFGQGTRLTVV.

With respect to this clonotype: Possible read error: a much larger clone is one base away. CDR3: CASSLAGGTTLDTQYF. CDR3 coding DNA: TGTGCCAGCAGCTTAGCGGGGGGGACGACCCTAGATACGCAGTATTTT. The rearrangement links TRBV7-9 to TRBJ2-3, with 7 bases aligning to TRBD2. The CDR3 covers 16 residues. Germline V CDR1 and CDR2: SEHNR, FQNEAQ (reference sequence). V was clipped by 0 bases and J by 5 bases; unmatched bases: 8.

Written as DNA, the CDR3 is TGTGCCTTTACTACCGGGCCGGGAGGCGCTGAAGCTTTCTTT. This translates into CAFTTGPGGAEAFF. The genes are TRBV30 and TRBJ1-1; D gene ambiguous. This CDR3 region has 14 residues. The V gene's germline CDR1 is GTSNPN and CDR2 SVGIG (reference sequence). Trimming shortened V by 7 bases and J by 6 bases, and 21 bases separated the two germline ends.

Turning to this clonotype: One end of the junction is discordant with germline, which a read error may explain. The rearrangement links TRBV20-1 to TRBJ2-2; perhaps TRBD2 as D (8 bases). The CDR3 is made up of 16 amino acids. Germline lookup yields CDR1 DFQATT and CDR2 SNEGSKA (reference sequence). The CDR3 DNA reads as TGCAGTGATAGAGACCCGACAGGGACTAGTACCGGGGAGCTGTTTTTT. Its translation: CSDRDPTGTSTGELFF.

The V and J genes are TRBV5-5 and TRBJ2-7; the match to TRBD2 covers 8 bases. The length of the CDR3 is 13 residues. CDR1 and CDR2 from the germline V gene are SGHKS and YYEKEE (reference sequence). Unmatched junction bases numbered 6, after V lost 4 bases and J lost 6 bases. The CDR3 loop reads CASSPRGTSEQYF. The CDR3 coding sequence is TGTGCCAGCAGCCCTCGGGGGACTAGCGAGCAGTACTTC.

This clonotype was counted many times. This chain uses TRBV20-1 with TRBJ2-6; the D gene is possibly TRBD1 (5 bases). The V gene lost 6 bases and the J gene lost 2 bases, with 8 bases spanning the gap. Germline CDR1 reads DFQATT; CDR2 reads SNEGSKA (reference sequence). The CDR3 length is 13 residues. CDR3 region: CSALGAGANVLTF. For the CDR3, the DNA is TGCAGTGCCCTAGGGGCTGGGGCCAACGTCCTGACTTTC.

About this clonotype itself: One end of the junction varies from germline; a read error may be responsible. J is TRBJ1-1 and V is TRBV6-1, with TRBD1 matching 9 bases. Germline CDR1 and CDR2: MNHNS and SASEGT. The CDR3 runs to 14 residues. CDR3 loop: CASSRDRDTTEALF. DNA for the CDR3: TGTGCCAGCAGTCGGGACAGGGATACCACTGAAGCTCTCTTT.

This clonotype was observed a few times. At one of its ends the junction is not consistent with the germline gene, which may arise from a read error. The rearrangement links TRBV7-9 to TRBJ2-4; D is unclear. The CDR3 is 13 amino acids. The V gene's germline CDR1 is SEHNR and CDR2 FQNEAQ (reference sequence). Written as DNA, the CDR3 is TGTGCCAGCAGCCCCTTAGCCAAAAACATTCAGAACTTC. It encodes CASSPLAKNIQNF.

This clonotype was recorded only once. Its ends do not fully match the called genes, so a read error is possible. J is TRBJ2-5 and V is TRBV24-1; possible D gene TRBD2, 6 bases. This CDR3 comprises 13 residues. Per germline, CDR1 KGHDR and CDR2 SFDVKD. The CDR3 sequence: CATTDFREETQYF. For the CDR3, the DNA is TGTGCCACCACTGATTTCCGGGAGGAGACCCAGTACTTC.

Here the CDR3 reads CASSEGQVNTEAFF. The CDR3 DNA reads as TGTGCCAGCAGTGAGGGACAGGTGAACACTGAAGCTTTCTTT. J is TRBJ1-1 and V is TRBV6-1; 8 bases agree with TRBD1. J was trimmed by 0 bases and V by 3 bases; bases with no gene match: 0. The CDR3 is 14 amino acids. Germline V lookup: CDR1 MNHNS, CDR2 SASEGT.

This clonotype was seen only once. The chain carries TRBV11-2 and TRBJ1-1; 8 bases match TRBD1. Germline V gene sequence: CDR1 SGHAT, CDR2 FQNNGV. The CDR3 is made up of 15 amino acids. Here the CDR3 DNA reads TGTGCGACCATCTCAGGGGGCGACTCGAACACTGAAGCTTTCTTT. Translated, it gives CATISGGDSNTEAFF.

For this clonotype: With a much larger clone just one base away, this may be a read error. This sequence joins TRBV4-3 and TRBJ1-4, with D perhaps matching TRBD1 (6 bases). Germline CDR1 and CDR2: LGHNA and YSLEER. This CDR3 comprises 16 residues. CDR3 nucleotides: TGCGCCGGCAGCCAGGAGGAGGGCAGGGGTAGTGAAAAACTGTTTTTT. Its translation is CAGSQEEGRGSEKLFF.

V gene TRBV25-1 combines with J gene TRBJ2-7; D is perhaps TRBD1 or TRBD2 (5 bases each). Germline V gives CDR1 MGHDK, CDR2 SYGVNS. Trimming took 6 bases from V and 4 from J, leaving 16 bases between them. The CDR3 runs 14 residues. As DNA, the CDR3 is TGTGCCAGCAGCCAGCCGAGGGGTTCGTACGAGCAGTACTTC. Translation: CASSQPRGSYEQYF.

Details on this clonotype: The CDR3 does not end in the conserved phenylalanine or tryptophan, so this is likely a read error. The V call is TRBV11-2, the J call TRBJ2-1; D is ambiguous. V lost 5 bases and J lost 7, with 15 bases in between. Germline-derived CDR1 and CDR2 are SGHAT and FQNNGV. The CDR3 is 14 amino acids. The CDR3 is CASSPTRVWNEQFL. The CDR3 nucleotides read TGTGCCAGCAGCCCCACCCGGGTGTGGAATGAGCAGTTCTTA.

Turning to this clonotype: A much more abundant neighbour one base away suggests this may be a read error. The chain has TRBV20-1 and TRBJ2-3; D might be TRBD2 (5 bases). V was shortened by 5 bases and J by 6 bases, with 12 bases between the two germline ends. The CDR3 sequence is 12 residues long. CDR1 and CDR2 from the germline V gene are DFQATT and SNEGSKA (reference sequence). The CDR3 DNA sequence: TGCAGTGCTTGGACTGGGAGTGATACGCAGTATTTT. Translating it yields CSAWTGSDTQYF.

On this clonotype: A much larger clonotype is one base distant, so this may be a read error. This rearrangement joins TRBV6-5 to TRBJ2-7; possibly TRBD1 or TRBD2 for D (5 bases each). Germline loops: CDR1 MNHEY, CDR2 SVGAGI. The CDR3 sequence is 11 residues long. The CDR3 sequence: CVSKGPYEQYF. The CDR3 nucleotides read TGTGTCAGCAAGGGACCCTACGAGCAGTACTTC.

This chain connects TRBV30 to TRBJ2-3, with 9 bases lining up with TRBD2. The V gene's germline CDR1 is GTSNPN and CDR2 SVGIG (reference sequence). The CDR3 has 15 amino acids. Trimming removed 4 bases from V and 2 bases from J; junction bases left unmatched: 7. The CDR3 loop reads CAWNSGSRNTDTQYF. The CDR3 DNA is TGTGCCTGGAATAGCGGGAGCCGAAACACAGATACGCAGTATTTT.

Remarks on this clonotype: Since the CDR3 does not end with the conserved phenylalanine or tryptophan, this likely comes from a read error. This chain links TRBV11-1 with TRBJ2-5; D not certain. The DNA end lines up better with TRBJ2-1; the J call may be wrong. Germline V CDR1 and CDR2: SGHAT, FQDESV (reference sequence). The CDR3 totals 14 residues. CDR3 amino acids: CANSADTYQETQFL. The CDR3 DNA sequence: TGTGCCAACAGCGCCGACACGTACCAAGAGACCCAGTTCCTC.

This clonotype was found many times. This chain's CDR3 is CSARAAFIRQETQYF. The CDR3 DNA sequence: TGCAGTGCTAGAGCGGCCTTCATACGGCAAGAGACCCAGTACTTC. The chain couples TRBV20-1 to TRBJ2-5; no definite D call. V gave up 1 base and J gave up 2 bases, with 14 bases separating them. The CDR3 consists of 15 residues. Germline V gene sequence: CDR1 DFQATT, CDR2 SNEGSKA (reference sequence).